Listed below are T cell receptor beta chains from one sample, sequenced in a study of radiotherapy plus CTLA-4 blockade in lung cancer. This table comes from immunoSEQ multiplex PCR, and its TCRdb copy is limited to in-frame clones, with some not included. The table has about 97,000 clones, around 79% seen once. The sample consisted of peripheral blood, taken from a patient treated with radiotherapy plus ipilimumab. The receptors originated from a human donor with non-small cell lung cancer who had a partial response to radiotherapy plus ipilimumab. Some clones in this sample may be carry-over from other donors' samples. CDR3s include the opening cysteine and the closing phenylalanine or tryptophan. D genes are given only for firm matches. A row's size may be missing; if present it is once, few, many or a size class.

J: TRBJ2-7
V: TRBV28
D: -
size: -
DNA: TGTGCCAGCAGTCCTCACGATTCAGGGAACTCCTACGAGCAGTACTTC
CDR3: CASSPHDSGNSYEQYF

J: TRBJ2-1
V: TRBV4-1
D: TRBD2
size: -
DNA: TGCGCCAGCAGCCGAGCGGGAGGCCTCCTTTTGTACAATGAGCAGTTCTTC
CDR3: CASSRAGGLLLYNEQFF

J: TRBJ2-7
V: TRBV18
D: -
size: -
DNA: TGTGCCAGCTCACCACCTTTCAACGAGCAGTACTTC
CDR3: CASSPPFNEQYF

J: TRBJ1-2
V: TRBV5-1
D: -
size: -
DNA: TGCGCCAGCAGCAAAGGAGGTACGGCCGTCTATGGCTACACCTTC
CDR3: CASSKGGTAVYGYTF

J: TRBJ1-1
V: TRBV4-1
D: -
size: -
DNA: TGCGCCAGCAGCCAAGACAGGGATGGGTTCACTGAAGCTTTCTTT
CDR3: CASSQDRDGFTEAFF

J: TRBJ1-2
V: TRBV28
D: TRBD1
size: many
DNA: TGTGCCAGCAGTTTATACAGGGGTCGGGGCTACACCTTC
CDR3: CASSLYRGRGYTF

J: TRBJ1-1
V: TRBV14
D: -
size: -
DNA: TGTGCCAGCAAAACTGGGAACACTGAAGCTTTCTTT
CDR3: CASKTGNTEAFF

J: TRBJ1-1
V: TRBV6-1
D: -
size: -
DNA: TGTGCCAGCAGTGTTCAACGAGACAGGTTCGAAGCTTTCTTT
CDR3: CASSVQRDRFEAFF

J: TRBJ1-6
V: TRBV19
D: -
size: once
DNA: TGTGCCAGTAGTTCCAGTCCTTTTTCACCCCTCCACTTT
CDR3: CASSSSPFSPLHF

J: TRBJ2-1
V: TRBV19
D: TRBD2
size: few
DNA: TGTGCCAGTAGTATAGATGCTAGCGGGAGGGCCGGTAATGAGCAGTTCTTC
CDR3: CASSIDASGRAGNEQFF

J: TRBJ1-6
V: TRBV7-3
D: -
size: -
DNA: TGTGCCAGCAGCTTAACCCTGACTGGCTCACCCCTCCACTTT
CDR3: CASSLTLTGSPLHF

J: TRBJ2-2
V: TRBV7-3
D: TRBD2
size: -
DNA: TGTGCCAGCAGCTATGATAGCGGGGGGAACACCGGGGAGCTGTTTTTT
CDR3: CASSYDSGGNTGELFF

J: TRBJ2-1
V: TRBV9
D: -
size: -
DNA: TGTGCCAGCAGCGCCGTCCACAGGGGGGGCGATGAGCAGTTCTTC
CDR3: CASSAVHRGGDEQFF

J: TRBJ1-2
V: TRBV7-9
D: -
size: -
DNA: TGTGCCAGCAGCTTAGTGGGGGCTCGAGGAGGCTACACCTTC
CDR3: CASSLVGARGGYTF

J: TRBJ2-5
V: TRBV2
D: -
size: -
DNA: TGTGCCAGCAGTAAGGAGTGGGGAGTGGAGACCCAGTACTTC
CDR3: CASSKEWGVETQYF

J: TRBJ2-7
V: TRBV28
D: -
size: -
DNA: TGTGCCACCACGGGAAGCTCCTACGAGCAGTACTTC
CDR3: CATTGSSYEQYF

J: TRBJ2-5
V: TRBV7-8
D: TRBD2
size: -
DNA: TGTGCCAGCAGCCGCGGGAGCAGGACTACCCAAGAGACCCAGTACTTC
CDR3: CASSRGSRTTQETQYF

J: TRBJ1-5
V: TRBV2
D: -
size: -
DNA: TGTGCCAGCAGTGACTCCAGGGGAAGCAATCAGCCCCAGCATTTT
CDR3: CASSDSRGSNQPQHF

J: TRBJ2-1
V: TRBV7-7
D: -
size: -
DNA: TGTGCCAGCAGCCCGTTGACTGGGACAAGGGATGAGCAGTTCTTC
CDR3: CASSPLTGTRDEQFF

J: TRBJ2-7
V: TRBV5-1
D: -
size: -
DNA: TGCGCCAGCAGCTTGGGGGCGTTGGCAGGGACCTACGAGCAGTACTTC
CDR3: CASSLGALAGTYEQYF

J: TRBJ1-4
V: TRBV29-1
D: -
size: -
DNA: TGCAGCGTTGTCGGAGGTAATGAAAAACTGTTTTTT
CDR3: CSVVGGNEKLFF

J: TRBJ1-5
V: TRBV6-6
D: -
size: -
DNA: TGTGCCAGCAGTTACACCAGGGTAGGTCAGCCCCAGCATTTT
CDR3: CASSYTRVGQPQHF

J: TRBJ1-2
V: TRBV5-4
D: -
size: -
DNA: TGTGCCAGCAGCTTGTCAAGGGGGGGTCACTATGGCTACACCTTC
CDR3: CASSLSRGGHYGYTF

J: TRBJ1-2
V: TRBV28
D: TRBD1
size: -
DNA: TGTGCCAGCAGGTCTGAAGGACAGGGATACTATGGCTACACCTTC
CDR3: CASRSEGQGYYGYTF

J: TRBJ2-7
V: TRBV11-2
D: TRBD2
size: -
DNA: TGTGCCAGCAGCTCCGTGCGGGAGCTTGGGGAGCAGTACTTC
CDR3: CASSSVRELGEQYF

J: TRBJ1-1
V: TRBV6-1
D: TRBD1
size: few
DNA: TGTGCCAGCAGCAGACACAGGGGCCGGGCTGATGAAGCTTTCTTT
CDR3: CASSRHRGRADEAFF

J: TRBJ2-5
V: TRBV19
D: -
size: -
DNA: TGTGCCAGTAGTATACAGGGGCTGGAGGAGACCCAGTACTTC
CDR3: CASSIQGLEETQYF

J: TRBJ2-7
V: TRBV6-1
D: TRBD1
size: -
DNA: TGTGCCAGCAACGACAGGGGCCCCTACGAGCAGTACTTC
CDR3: CASNDRGPYEQYF

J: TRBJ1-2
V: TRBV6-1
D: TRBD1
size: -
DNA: TGTGCCAGCAGACCCGAGCTCGACAGGGCTGGCTACACCTTC
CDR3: CASRPELDRAGYTF

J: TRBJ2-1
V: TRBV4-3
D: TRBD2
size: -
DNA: TGCGCCAGCAGCCAAGATTTCGCTAGCGGGGGGGTTTTCGTCCAGTTCTTC
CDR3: CASSQDFASGGVFVQFF

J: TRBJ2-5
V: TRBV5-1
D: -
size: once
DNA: TGCGCCAGCAGCTTATTCGGGAGTACCTTCCAAGAGACCCAGTACTTC
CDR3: CASSLFGSTFQETQYF

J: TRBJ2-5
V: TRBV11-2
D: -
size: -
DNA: TGTGCCAGCAGCTCGGGGGAGACCCAGTACTTC
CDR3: CASSSGETQYF

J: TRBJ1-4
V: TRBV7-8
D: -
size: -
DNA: TGTGCCAGCAGCTTAGGCAGTTCTAATGAAAAACTGTTTTTT
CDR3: CASSLGSSNEKLFF

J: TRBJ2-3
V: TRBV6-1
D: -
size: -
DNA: TGTGCCAGCAGTGAAGCGGGCGGTGGACAAACGCAGTATTTT
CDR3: CASSEAGGGQTQYF

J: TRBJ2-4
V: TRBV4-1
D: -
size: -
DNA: TGCGCCAGCAGCCTCCAAGCGGAGACGGCGGGAAACATTCAGTACTTC
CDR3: CASSLQAETAGNIQYF

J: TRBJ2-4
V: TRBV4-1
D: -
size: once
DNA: TGCGCCAGCAGCCAAGATTTTGTCCTTCTAGCCAAAAACATTCAGTACTTC
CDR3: CASSQDFVLLAKNIQYF

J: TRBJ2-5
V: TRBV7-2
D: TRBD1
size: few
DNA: TGTGCCAGCAGCGTACAGGGGCTGAAAGAGACCCAGTACTTC
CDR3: CASSVQGLKETQYF